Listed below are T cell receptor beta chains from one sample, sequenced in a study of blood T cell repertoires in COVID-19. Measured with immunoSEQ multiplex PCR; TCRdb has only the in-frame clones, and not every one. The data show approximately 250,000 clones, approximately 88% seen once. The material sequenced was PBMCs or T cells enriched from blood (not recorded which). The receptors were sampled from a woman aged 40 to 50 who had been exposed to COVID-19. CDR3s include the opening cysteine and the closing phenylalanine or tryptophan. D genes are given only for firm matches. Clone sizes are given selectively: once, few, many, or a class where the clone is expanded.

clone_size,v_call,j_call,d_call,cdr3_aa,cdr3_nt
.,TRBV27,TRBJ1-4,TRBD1,CASSPTDRGLHEKLFF,TGTGCCAGCAGCCCCACCGACAGGGGATTACATGAAAAACTGTTTTTT
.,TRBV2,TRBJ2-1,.,CASSPNRGNEQFF,TGTGCCAGCAGCCCTAATAGGGGGAATGAGCAGTTCTTC
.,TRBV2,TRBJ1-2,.,CASTGPGSNYGYTF,TGTGCCAGCACTGGACCGGGGTCTAACTATGGCTACACCTTC
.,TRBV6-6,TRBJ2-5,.,CASSYPQGGWETQYF,TGTGCCAGCAGTTACCCGCAGGGAGGTTGGGAGACCCAGTACTTC
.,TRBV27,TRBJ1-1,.,CASSLLGGNTEAFF,TGTGCCAGCAGTTTATTGGGAGGGAACACTGAAGCTTTCTTT
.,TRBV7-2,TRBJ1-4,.,CASSLALLNEKLFF,TGTGCCAGCAGCTTGGCACTACTTAATGAAAAACTGTTTTTT
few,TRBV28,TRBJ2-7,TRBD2,CASSSGTSRYEQYF,TGTGCCAGCAGTTCCGGGACTAGCAGATACGAGCAGTACTTC
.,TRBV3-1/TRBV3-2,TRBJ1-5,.,CASSSTGNQPQHF,TGTGCCAGCAGCTCTACGGGGAATCAGCCCCAGCATTTT
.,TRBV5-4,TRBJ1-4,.,CASTAGLTGEKLFF,TGTGCCAGCACCGCGGGCCTCACCGGCGAAAAACTGTTTTTT
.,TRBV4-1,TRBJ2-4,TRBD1,CASSQETTGIRIQYF,TGCGCCAGCAGCCAGGAAACGACAGGGATTAGGATTCAGTACTTC
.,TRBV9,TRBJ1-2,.,CASSVGGGYGYTF,TGTGCCAGCAGCGTAGGGGGGGGCTATGGCTACACCTTC
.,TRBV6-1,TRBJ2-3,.,CASSEQADTQYF,TGTGCCAGCAGTGAACAGGCAGATACGCAGTATTTT
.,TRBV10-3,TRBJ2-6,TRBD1,CAIREDRGISGANVLTF,TGTGCCATCAGAGAGGACAGGGGAATCTCTGGGGCCAACGTCCTGACTTTC
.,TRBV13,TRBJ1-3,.,CASSFRPVLQKGVKGRVTIYF,TGTGCCAGCAGCTTCCGACCCGTCCTACAGAAGGGGGTTAAGGGCAGAGTCACCATATATTTT